This TCR beta chain derives from a study of beta chain features in type 1 diabetes. Whole-study results and caveats: People with Type 1 diabetes carried modestly yet significantly shorter TCRB CDR3s in all four CD4+ subsets.

What was sequenced were expressed TCRB transcripts, since all of the isolated RNA had been reverse transcribed. Here immunoSEQ multiplex PCR was the method, and the copy in TCRdb shows in-frame clones only, minus some. The data hold fewer than 350,000 clones, with approximately 16% observed a single time. Details on this clone: The antigen is not known.

Germline V gene sequence: CDR1 SGHTA, CDR2 FQGNSA. The CDR3 has 14 residues. Trimming stripped 7 bases from V and 0 bases from J, with 11 bases between. The chain recombines TRBV7-2 with TRBJ2-3; TRBD2 is a possible D gene (6 bases). Input material: naive CD4+ T cells from blood. The clonotype originates from a young man with type 1 diabetes. CDR3 amino acids: CASTLGGSTDTQYF. The CDR3 bases are TGTGCCAGCACACTCGGGGGTAGCACAGATACGCAGTATTTT.